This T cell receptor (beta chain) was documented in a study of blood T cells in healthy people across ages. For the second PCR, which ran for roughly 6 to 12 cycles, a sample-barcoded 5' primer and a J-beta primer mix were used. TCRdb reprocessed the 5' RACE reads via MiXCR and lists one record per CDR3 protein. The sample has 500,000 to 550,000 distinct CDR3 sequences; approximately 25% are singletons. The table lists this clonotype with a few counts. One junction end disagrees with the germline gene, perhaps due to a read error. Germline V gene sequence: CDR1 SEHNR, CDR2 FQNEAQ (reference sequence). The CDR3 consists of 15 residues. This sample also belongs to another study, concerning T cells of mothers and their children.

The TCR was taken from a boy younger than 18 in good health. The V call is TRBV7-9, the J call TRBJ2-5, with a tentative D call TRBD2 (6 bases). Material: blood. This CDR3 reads CASSLASGYQETRYF. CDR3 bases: TGTGCCAGCAGCTTAGCGAGCGGGTACCAAGAGACCCGGTACTTC.